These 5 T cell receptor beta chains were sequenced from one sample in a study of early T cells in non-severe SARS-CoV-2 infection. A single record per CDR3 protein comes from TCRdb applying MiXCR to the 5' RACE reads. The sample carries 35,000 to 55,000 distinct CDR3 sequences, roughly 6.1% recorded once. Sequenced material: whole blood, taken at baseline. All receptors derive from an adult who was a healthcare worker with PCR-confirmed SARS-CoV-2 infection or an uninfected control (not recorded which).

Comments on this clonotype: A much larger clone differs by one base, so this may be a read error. The CDR3, as DNA: TGTGCCAGCAGTGACGAGACCCAGTACTTC. It codes for CASSDETQYF. The chain uses TRBV2 and TRBJ2-5; D remains ambiguous. Germline-derived CDR1 and CDR2 are SNHLY and FYNNEI. This CDR3 comprises 10 residues. Deletions cut 3 bases from V and 5 bases from J, with 1 base between.

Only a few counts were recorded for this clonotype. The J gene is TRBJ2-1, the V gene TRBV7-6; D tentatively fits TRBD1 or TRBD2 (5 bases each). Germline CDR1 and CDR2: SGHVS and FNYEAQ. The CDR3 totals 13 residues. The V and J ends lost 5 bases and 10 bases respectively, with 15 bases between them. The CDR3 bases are TGTGCCAGCAGCCCCAGGGAGTCCGGGGAGCAGTTCTTC. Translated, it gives CASSPRESGEQFF. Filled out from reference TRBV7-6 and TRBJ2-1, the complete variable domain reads GAGVSQSPRYKVTKRGQDVALRCDPISGHVSLYWYRQALGQGPEFLTYFNYEAQQDKSGLPNDRFSAERPEGSISTLTIQRTEQRDSAMYRCASSPRESGEQFFGPGTRLTVL.

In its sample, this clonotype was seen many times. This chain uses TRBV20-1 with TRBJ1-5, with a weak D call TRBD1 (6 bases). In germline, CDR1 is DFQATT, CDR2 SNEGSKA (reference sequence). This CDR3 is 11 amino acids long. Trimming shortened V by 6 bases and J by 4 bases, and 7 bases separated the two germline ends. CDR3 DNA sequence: TGCAGTGCCACAGGGAATCAGCCCCAGCATTTT. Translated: CSATGNQPQHF.

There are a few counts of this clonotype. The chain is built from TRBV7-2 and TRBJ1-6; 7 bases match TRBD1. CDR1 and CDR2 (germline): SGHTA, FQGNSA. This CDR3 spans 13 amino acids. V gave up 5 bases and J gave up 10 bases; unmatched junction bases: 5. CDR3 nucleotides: TGTGCCAGCAGCCTCACAGGGGAATCACCCCTCCACTTT. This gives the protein CASSLTGESPLHF.

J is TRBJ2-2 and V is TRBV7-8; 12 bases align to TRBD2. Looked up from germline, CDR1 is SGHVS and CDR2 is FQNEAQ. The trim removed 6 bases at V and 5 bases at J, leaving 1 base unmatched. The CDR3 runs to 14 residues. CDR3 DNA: TGTGCCAGCAGACTAGCGGGAGGAACCGGGGAGCTGTTTTTT. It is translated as CASRLAGGTGELFF.